Below, one TCR beta chain is given with its context. TCRdb's table, derived via immunoSEQ multiplex PCR, lists solely in-frame clones and lacks some. The sample lists 50,000 to 70,000 clones, 90% to 95% occurring once. The data belong to a study of technical replicates of blood from a few donors. Germline values: CDR1 SGHDT, CDR2 YYEEEE. There are 13 residues in the CDR3. Trimming took 0 bases from V and 7 from J, leaving 8 bases between them. The V and J genes are TRBV5-6 and TRBJ2-1, with D unresolved. This clonotype was sampled from a human donor in good health. Some clones in this sample may be carry-over from other donors' samples. Sequenced: PBMCs. DNA of the CDR3: TGTGCCAGCAGCTTGGGACTCAATAATGAGCAGTTCTTC. Amino acid sequence: CASSLGLNNEQFF.